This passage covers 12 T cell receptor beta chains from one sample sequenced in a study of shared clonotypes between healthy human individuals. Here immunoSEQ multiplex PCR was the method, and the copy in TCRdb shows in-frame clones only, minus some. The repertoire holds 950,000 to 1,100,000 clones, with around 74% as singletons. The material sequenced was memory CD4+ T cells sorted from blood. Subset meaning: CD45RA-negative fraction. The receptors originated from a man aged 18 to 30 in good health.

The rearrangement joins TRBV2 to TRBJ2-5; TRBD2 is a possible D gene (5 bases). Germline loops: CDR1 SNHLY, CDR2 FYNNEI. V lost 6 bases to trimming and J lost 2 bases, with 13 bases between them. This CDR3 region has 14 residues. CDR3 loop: CASRIGAAQETQYF. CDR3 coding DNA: TGTGCCAGCAGGATTGGAGCGGCACAAGAGACCCAGTACTTC.

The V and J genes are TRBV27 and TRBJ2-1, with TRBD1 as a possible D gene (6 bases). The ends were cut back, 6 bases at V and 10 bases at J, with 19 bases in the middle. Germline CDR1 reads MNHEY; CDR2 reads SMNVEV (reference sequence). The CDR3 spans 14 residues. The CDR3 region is CASSRTAPWREQFF. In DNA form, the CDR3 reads TGTGCCAGCAGCCGGACAGCCCCTTGGAGAGAGCAGTTCTTC.

The CDR3 loop reads CASRSGTSGLQETQYF. In nucleotides, the CDR3 is TGTGCCAGCAGGTCCGGGACTAGCGGCTTACAAGAGACCCAGTACTTC. The V and J genes are TRBV6-6 and TRBJ2-5; 11 bases align to TRBD2. The CDR3 contains 16 residues. The ends lost 6 bases at V and 2 bases at J; junction bases unmatched: 8. CDR1 is MNHNY, CDR2 SVGAGI, per germline (reference sequence).

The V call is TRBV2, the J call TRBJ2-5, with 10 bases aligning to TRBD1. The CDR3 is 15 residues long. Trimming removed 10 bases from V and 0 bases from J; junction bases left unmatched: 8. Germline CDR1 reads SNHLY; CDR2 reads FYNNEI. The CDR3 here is CATTTGGAYQETQYF. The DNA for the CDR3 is TGTGCCACTACGACAGGGGGCGCGTACCAAGAGACCCAGTACTTC.

CDR3 loop: CASSEMGIQNIQYF. Here the CDR3 DNA reads TGTGCCAGCAGTGAAATGGGAATCCAAAACATTCAGTACTTC. V and J are TRBV25-1 and TRBJ2-4; no clear D. Trimming left V 2 bases short and J 5 bases short, with 10 bases between. The CDR3 is 14 residues long. Germline V lookup: CDR1 MGHDK, CDR2 SYGVNS.

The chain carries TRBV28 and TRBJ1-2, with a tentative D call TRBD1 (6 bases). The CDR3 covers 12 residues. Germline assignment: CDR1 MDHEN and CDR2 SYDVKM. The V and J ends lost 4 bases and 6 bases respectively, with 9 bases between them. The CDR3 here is CASSWGADGYTF. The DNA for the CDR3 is TGTGCCAGCAGTTGGGGGGCGGATGGCTACACCTTC.

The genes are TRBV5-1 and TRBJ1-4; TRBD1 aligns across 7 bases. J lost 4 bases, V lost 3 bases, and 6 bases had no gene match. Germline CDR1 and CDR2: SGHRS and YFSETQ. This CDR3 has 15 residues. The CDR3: CASSSGTAVNEKLFF. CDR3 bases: TGCGCCAGCAGCTCCGGGACAGCGGTTAATGAAAAACTGTTTTTT.

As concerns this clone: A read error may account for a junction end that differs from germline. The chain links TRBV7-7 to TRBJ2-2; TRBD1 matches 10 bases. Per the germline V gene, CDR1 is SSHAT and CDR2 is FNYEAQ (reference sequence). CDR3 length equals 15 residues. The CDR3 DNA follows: TGTGCTAGCAGCCGGGACAGGGGTGACACCGGGGAGCTGTTTTTT. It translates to CASSRDRGDTGELFF.

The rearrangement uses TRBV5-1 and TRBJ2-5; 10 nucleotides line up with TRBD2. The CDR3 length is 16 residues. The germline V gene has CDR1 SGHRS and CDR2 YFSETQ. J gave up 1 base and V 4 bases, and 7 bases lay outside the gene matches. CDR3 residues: CASSLNVAGGQETQYF. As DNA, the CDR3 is TGCGCCAGCAGCCTGAATGTAGCGGGGGGCCAAGAGACCCAGTACTTC. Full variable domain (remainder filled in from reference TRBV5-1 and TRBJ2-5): KAGVTQTPRYLIKTRGQQVTLSCSPISGHRSVSWYQQTPGQGLQFLFEYFSETQRNKGNFPGRFSGRQFSNSRSEMNVSTLELGDSALYLCASSLNVAGGQETQYFGPGTRLLVL.

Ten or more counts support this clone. The CDR3 here is CASSFQNYGYTF. The DNA for the CDR3 is TGTGCCAGCAGTTTCCAGAACTATGGCTACACCTTC. The chain couples TRBV6-6 to TRBJ1-2; D call uncertain. CDR3 length equals 12 residues. The germline CDR1 and CDR2 sequences are MNHNY and SVGAGI (reference sequence). The V end lost 4 bases, the J end lost 2 bases, and 5 bases lay between the germline ends.

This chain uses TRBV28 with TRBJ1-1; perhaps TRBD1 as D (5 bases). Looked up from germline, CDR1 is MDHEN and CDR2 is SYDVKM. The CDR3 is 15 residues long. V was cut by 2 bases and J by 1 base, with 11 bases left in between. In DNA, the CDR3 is TGTGCCAGCAGTTTAATCGGGGGGGAGAACACTGAAGCTTTCTTT. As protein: CASSLIGGENTEAFF.

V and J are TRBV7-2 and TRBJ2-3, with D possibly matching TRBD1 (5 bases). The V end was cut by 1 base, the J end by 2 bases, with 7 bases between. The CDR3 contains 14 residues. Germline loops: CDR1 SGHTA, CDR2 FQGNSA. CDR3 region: CASSLGQPTDTQYF. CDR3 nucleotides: TGTGCCAGCAGCTTAGGACAGCCCACAGATACGCAGTATTTT.